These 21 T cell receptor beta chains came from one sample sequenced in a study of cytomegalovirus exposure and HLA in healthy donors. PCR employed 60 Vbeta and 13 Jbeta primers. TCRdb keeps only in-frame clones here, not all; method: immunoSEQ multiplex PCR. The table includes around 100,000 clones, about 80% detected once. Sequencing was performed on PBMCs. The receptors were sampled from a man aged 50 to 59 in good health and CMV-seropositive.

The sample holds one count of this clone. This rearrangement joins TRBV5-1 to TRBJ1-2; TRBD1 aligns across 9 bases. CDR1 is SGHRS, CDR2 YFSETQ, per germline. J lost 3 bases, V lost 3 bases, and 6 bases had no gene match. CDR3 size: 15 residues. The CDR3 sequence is CASSSDRGQDYGYTF. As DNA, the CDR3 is TGCGCCAGCAGCTCGGACAGGGGACAGGACTATGGCTACACCTTC.

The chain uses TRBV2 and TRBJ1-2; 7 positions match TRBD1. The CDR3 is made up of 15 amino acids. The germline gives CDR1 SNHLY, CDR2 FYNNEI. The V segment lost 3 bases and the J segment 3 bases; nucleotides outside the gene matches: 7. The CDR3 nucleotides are TGTGCCAGCAGTGAGGTTAGGGGGCTGGACTATGGCTACACCTTC. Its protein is CASSEVRGLDYGYTF.

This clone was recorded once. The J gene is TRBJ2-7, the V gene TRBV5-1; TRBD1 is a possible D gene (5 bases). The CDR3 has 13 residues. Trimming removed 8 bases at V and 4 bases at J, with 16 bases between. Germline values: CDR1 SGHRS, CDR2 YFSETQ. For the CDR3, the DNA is TGCGCCAGTACTACACAGGCCGGTTACGAGCAGTACTTC. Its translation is CASTTQAGYEQYF.

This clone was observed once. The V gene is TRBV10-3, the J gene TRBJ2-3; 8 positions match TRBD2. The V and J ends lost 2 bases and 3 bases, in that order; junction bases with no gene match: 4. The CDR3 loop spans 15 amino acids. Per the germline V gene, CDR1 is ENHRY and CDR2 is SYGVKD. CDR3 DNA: TGTGCCATCAGTGAGGAGGGACTAGAGACAGATACGCAGTATTTT. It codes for CAISEEGLETDTQYF.

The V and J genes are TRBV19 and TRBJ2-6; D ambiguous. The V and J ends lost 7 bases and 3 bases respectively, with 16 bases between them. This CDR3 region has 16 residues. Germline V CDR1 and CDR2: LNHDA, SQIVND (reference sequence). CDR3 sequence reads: CASTPLPGDGANVLTF. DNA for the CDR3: TGTGCCAGTACTCCACTCCCTGGAGATGGGGCCAACGTCCTGACTTTC. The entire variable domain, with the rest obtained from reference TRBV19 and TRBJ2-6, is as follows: DGGITQSPKYLFRKEGQNVTLSCEQNLNHDAMYWYRQDPGQGLRLIYYSQIVNDFQKGDIAEGYSVSREKKESFPLTVTSAQKNPTAFYLCASTPLPGDGANVLTFGAGSRLTVL.

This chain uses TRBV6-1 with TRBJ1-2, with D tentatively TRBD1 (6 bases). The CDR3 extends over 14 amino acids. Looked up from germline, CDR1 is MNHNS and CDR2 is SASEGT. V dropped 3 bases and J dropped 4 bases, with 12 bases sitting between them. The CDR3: CASSEPQGTYGYTF. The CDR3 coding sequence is TGTGCCAGCAGTGAGCCACAGGGCACCTATGGCTACACCTTC.

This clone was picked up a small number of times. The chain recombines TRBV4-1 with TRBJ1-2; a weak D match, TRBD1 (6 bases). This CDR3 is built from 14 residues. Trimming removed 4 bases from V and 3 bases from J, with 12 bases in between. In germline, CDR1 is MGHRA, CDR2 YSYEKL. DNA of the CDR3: TGCGCCAGCAGCCCCGGGAGGGGGGACTATGGCTACACCTTC. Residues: CASSPGRGDYGYTF.

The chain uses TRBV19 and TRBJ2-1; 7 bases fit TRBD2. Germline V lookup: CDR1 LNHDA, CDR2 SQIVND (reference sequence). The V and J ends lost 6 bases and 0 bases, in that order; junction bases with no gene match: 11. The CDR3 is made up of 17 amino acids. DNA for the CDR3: TGTGCCAGTAGAGGCGGGGCGGGGGTGGGCTCCTACAATGAGCAGTTCTTC. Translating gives CASRGGAGVGSYNEQFF.

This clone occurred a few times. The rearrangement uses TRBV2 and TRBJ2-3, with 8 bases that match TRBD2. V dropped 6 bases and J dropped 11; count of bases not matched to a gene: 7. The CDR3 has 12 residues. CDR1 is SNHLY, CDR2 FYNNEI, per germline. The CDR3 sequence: CASRPIAGKQYF. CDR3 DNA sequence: TGTGCCAGCAGACCAATAGCGGGGAAGCAGTATTTT.

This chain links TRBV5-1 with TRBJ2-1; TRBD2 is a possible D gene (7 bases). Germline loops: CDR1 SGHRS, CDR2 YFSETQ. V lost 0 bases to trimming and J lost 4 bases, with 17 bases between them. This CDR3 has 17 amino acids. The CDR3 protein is CASSLGAGRGYYNEQFF. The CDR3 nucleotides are TGCGCCAGCAGCTTGGGGGCAGGGAGGGGGTATTACAATGAGCAGTTCTTC. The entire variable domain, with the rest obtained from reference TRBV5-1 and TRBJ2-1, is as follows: KAGVTQTPRYLIKTRGQQVTLSCSPISGHRSVSWYQQTPGQGLQFLFEYFSETQRNKGNFPGRFSGRQFSNSRSEMNVSTLELGDSALYLCASSLGAGRGYYNEQFFGPGTRLTVL.

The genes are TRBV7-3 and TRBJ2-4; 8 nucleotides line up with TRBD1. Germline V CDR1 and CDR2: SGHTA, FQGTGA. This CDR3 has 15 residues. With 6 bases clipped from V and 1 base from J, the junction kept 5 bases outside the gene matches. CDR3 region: CASSAGGSAKNIQYF. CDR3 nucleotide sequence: TGTGCCAGCAGTGCAGGGGGCTCGGCCAAAAACATTCAGTACTTC. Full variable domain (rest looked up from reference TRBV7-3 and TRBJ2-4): GAGVSQTPSNKVTEKGKYVELRCDPISGHTALYWYRQSLGQGPEFLIYFQGTGAADDSGLPNDRFFAVRPEGSVSTLKIQRTERGDSAVYLCASSAGGSAKNIQYFGAGTRLSVL.

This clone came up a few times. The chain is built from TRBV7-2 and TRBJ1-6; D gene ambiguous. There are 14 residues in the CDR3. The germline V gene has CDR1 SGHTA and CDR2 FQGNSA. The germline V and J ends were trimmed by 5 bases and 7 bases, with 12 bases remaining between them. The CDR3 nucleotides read TGTGCCAGCAGCAGACGGAGTCGGAATTCACCCCTCCACTTT. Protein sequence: CASSRRSRNSPLHF.

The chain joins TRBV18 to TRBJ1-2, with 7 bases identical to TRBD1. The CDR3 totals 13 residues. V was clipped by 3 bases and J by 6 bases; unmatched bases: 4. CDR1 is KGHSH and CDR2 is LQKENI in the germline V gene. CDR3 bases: TGTGCCAGCTCACCCGACAGGGTAGATGGCTACACCTTC. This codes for CASSPDRVDGYTF.

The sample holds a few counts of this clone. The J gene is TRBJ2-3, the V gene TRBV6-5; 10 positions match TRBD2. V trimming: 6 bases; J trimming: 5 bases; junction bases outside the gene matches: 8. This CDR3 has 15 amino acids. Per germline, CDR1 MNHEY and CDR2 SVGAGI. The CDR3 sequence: CASSWEAGGRDTQYF. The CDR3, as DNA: TGTGCCAGCAGCTGGGAAGCGGGGGGGCGAGATACGCAGTATTTT.

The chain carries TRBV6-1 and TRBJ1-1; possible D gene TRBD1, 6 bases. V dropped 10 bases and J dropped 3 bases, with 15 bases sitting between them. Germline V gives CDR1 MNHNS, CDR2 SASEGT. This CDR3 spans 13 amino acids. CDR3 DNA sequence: TGTGCCAACTTCCTAGGGGGGGACACTGAAGCTTTCTTT. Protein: CANFLGGDTEAFF.

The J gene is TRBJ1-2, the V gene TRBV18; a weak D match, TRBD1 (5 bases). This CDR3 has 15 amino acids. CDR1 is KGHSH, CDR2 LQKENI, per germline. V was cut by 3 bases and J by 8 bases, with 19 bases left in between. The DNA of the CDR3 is TGTGCCAGCTCACCTTCAGGGTTGGGTCCGGACGGCTACACCTTC. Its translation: CASSPSGLGPDGYTF.

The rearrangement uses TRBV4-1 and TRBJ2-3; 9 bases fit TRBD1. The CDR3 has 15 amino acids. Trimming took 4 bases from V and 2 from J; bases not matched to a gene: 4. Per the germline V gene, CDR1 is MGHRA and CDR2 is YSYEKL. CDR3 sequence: CASSLTGGVTDTQYF. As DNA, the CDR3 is TGCGCCAGCAGCCTGACAGGGGGAGTCACAGATACGCAGTATTTT.

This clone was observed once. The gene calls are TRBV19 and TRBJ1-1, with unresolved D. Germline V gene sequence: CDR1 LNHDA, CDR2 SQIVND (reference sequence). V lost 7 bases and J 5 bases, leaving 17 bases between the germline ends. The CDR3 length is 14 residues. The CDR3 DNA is TGTGCCAGTATCCCCGGCGGGCTGGGGACTGAAGCTTTCTTT. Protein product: CASIPGGLGTEAFF. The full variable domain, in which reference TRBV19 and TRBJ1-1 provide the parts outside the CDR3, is DGGITQSPKYLFRKEGQNVTLSCEQNLNHDAMYWYRQDPGQGLRLIYYSQIVNDFQKGDIAEGYSVSREKKESFPLTVTSAQKNPTAFYLCASIPGGLGTEAFFGQGTRLTVV.

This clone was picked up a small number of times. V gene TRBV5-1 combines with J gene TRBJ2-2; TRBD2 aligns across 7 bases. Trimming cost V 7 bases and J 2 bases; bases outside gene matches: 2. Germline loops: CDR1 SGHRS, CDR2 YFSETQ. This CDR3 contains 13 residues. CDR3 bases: TGCGCCAGCGGGGGGGTTAACACCGGGGAGCTGTTTTTT. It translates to CASGGVNTGELFF.

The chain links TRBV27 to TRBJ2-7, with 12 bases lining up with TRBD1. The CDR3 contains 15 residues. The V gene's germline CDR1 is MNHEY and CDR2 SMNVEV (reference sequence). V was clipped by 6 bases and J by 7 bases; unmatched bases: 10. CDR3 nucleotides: TGTGCCAGCAGGCCCCAGGGACAGGGGGCGAGGGAGCAGTACTTC. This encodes CASRPQGQGAREQYF.

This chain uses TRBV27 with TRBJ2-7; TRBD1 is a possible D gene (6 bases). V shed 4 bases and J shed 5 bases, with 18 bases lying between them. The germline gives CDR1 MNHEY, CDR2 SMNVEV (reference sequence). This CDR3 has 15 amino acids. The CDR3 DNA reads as TGTGCCAGCAGTTCCCGTGACACAGGGAGCCACGAGCAGTACTTC. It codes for CASSSRDTGSHEQYF.